The 10 T cell receptor beta chains below come from one sample, sequenced in a study of T cells in women clearing cervical HPV infection. The assay was immunoSEQ multiplex PCR, and TCRdb's table has in-frame clones only and misses some. This sample's clone table lists 20,000 to 25,000 clones. Sequencing was performed on blood buffy coat. These receptor sequences come from a woman between 18 and 70 years old with a cervical HPV16 infection that either progressed to CIN3+ or cleared (not recorded which).

Regarding this clone: The observed sequence ends 3 residues before the CDR3 terminus, with the missing tail filled in from the germline J gene. The chain carries TRBV4-2 and TRBJ1-3; TRBD1 matches at 7 bases. Germline V gene data show CDR1 as LGHNA and CDR2 as YNFKEQ. This CDR3 region has 17 residues. V lost 4 bases to trimming and J lost 0 bases; unmatched junction nucleotides: 9. The CDR3 sequence: CASSRIGTVPSGNTIYF. The sequenced CDR3 bases are TGTGCCAGCAGCCGGATTGGGACAGTCCCCTCTGGAAACACC.

As for this clone: The read terminates 3 residues before the CDR3 end, so the remaining end is supplied by the germline J gene. This chain uses TRBV5-5 with TRBJ1-2; unclear D gene. The CDR3 consists of 12 residues. CDR1 and CDR2 from the germline V gene are SGHKS and YYEKEE (reference sequence). The covered CDR3 bases are TGTGCCAGCAGCTTGGAAGGCGACAGC. Translating gives CASSLEGDS. The CDR3 in full is CASSLEGDSYTF.

As for this clone: At one end the junction does not follow the germline gene, possibly because of a read error. The read terminates 3 residues ahead of where the CDR3 ends, so the germline J gene completes it. Other DNA sequences from this sample encode an identical CDR3 as well. This sequence joins TRBV30 and TRBJ1-3; D not certain. Per germline, CDR1 GTSNPN and CDR2 SVGIG (reference sequence). The CDR3 consists of 14 residues. The CDR3 loop reads CAWSEDYSGNTIYF. The CDR3 bases that were read are TGTGCCTGGAGTGAAGACTACTCTGGAAACACA. Combining the CDR3 with reference TRBV30 and TRBJ1-3 gives the whole variable domain SQTIHQWPATLVQPVGSPLSLECTVEGTSNPNLYWYRQAAGRGLQLLFYSVGIGQISSEVPQNLSASRPQDRQFILSSKKLLLSDSGFYLCAWSEDYSGNTIYFGEGSWLTVV.

This clone ranks as medium-sized in terms of frequency. The CDR3 loop is CSVVLISGGEDTQYF. The part of the CDR3 DNA that was read is TGCAGCGTTGTTCTAATTTCGGGAGGGGAAGATACG. The chain recombines TRBV29-1 with TRBJ2-3; 8 positions agree with TRBD2. The CDR3 extends 3 residues past the end of the read, so its final part is completed from the germline J gene. Unmatched junction bases numbered 11, after V lost 4 bases and J lost 5 bases. CDR1 and CDR2 from the germline V gene are SQVTM and ANQGSEA. The CDR3 totals 15 residues.

About this clone: The read stops 3 residues short of the end of the CDR3; the missing end is completed from the germline J gene. V usage is TRBV6-4 and J usage is TRBJ2-1; 8 positions match TRBD2. This CDR3 region has 16 residues. The germline V gene has CDR1 MRHNA and CDR2 SNTAGT. V was pared by 5 bases and J by 2 bases, with 8 bases of the junction left unmatched. CDR3 residues: CASSREAGVTYNEQFF. The covered CDR3 bases are TGTGCCAGCAGTAGGGAAGCGGGAGTAACCTACAATGAG.

Frequency places this clone as medium-sized (0.01 to 0.1%). With the read ending 3 residues before the CDR3 end, the germline J gene is used to fill in that end. The V and J genes are TRBV18 and TRBJ1-6; maybe TRBD1 (5 bases). The CDR3 runs to 15 residues. Trimming took 4 bases from V and 8 from J, leaving 15 bases between them. In germline, CDR1 is KGHSH, CDR2 LQKENI. CDR3 protein: CASSRDSVRDSPLHF. CDR3 DNA, as far as it was read: TGTGCCAGCTCACGGGACTCAGTTCGGGATTCACCC. The variable domain in full, with the rest retrieved from reference TRBV18 and TRBJ1-6, is NAGVMQNPRHLVRRRGQEARLRCSPMKGHSHVYWYRQLPEEGLKFMVYLQKENIIDESGMPKERFSAEFPKEGPSILRIQQVVRGDSAAYFCASSRDSVRDSPLHFGNGTRLTVT.

In regard to this clone: The read ends 3 residues before the CDR3 terminus; that terminus is restored from the germline J gene. This chain uses TRBV30 with TRBJ1-1; TRBD1 might be the D (5 bases). CDR1 is GTSNPN and CDR2 is SVGIG in the germline V gene (reference sequence). This CDR3 comprises 13 residues. V lost 3 bases and J 3 bases, leaving 11 bases between the germline ends. The CDR3 region is CAWRQGVYTEAFF. The CDR3 bases that were read are TGTGCCTGGAGGCAGGGAGTCTACACTGAA. Variable domain in full (rest from reference TRBV30 and TRBJ1-1): SQTIHQWPATLVQPVGSPLSLECTVEGTSNPNLYWYRQAAGRGLQLLFYSVGIGQISSEVPQNLSASRPQDRQFILSSKKLLLSDSGFYLCAWRQGVYTEAFFGQGTRLTVV.

As concerns this clone: The read is 3 residues too short to cover the CDR3 end, so that end is filled in from the germline J gene. The chain employs TRBV18 and TRBJ2-2, with TRBD2 as a possible D gene (6 bases). CDR3 length: 17 residues. Germline V CDR1 and CDR2: KGHSH, LQKENI. V lost 2 bases and J lost 3, with 16 bases in between. This CDR3 is CASSPLGKRVDTGELFF. Partial CDR3 DNA: TGTGCCAGCTCACCATTGGGGAAGCGGGTTGACACCGGGGAG.

About this clone: The CDR3 end lies 3 residues beyond the end of the read and is filled in from the germline J gene. The rearrangement links TRBV29-1 to TRBJ2-7; 7 nucleotides agree with TRBD1. V lost 4 bases and J lost 0; bases outside the gene matches: 21. CDR3 length: 19 amino acids. Germline V gene sequence: CDR1 SQVTM, CDR2 ANQGSEA. The sequenced part of the CDR3 DNA is TGCAGCGTTGTACTACTAACTAGACAGGGTTGGATAACCTCCTACGAG. It translates to CSVVLLTRQGWITSYE. The whole CDR3 protein is CSVVLLTRQGWITSYEQYF.

In the case of this clone: The read ends 3 residues shy of where the CDR3 ends; the end is completed using the germline J gene. The V and J genes are TRBV18 and TRBJ1-5; TRBD1 might be the D (5 bases). The CDR3 loop spans 13 amino acids. Germline CDR1 KGHSH, CDR2 LQKENI. Trimming stripped 6 bases from V and 5 bases from J, with 11 bases between. The CDR3 here is CASSETEDQPQHF. The part of the CDR3 DNA that was read is TGTGCCAGCTCTGAGACAGAAGATCAGCCC.